Each of the 5 T cell receptor beta chains below was sequenced from the same sample in a study of CD8 T cells in ankylosing spondylitis. MiXCR, applied by TCRdb to the 5' RACE reads, yields one record per CDR3 protein. Among under 150,000 distinct CDR3 sequences listed, roughly an eighth were seen once. The specimen sequenced was blood, either unsorted or a sorted T cell fraction (not recorded which). The receptors were sampled from a female donor with ankylosing spondylitis or in good health (not recorded which).

This clonotype came up many times. This chain uses TRBV7-8 with TRBJ1-1, with D perhaps TRBD1 (6 bases). Trimming removed 5 bases from V and 4 bases from J, with 20 bases in between. This CDR3 is built from 16 residues. Looked up from germline, CDR1 is SGHVS and CDR2 is FQNEAQ. Here the CDR3 reads CASSPSRGDVSTEAFF. The CDR3 DNA is TGTGCCAGCAGCCCGAGCAGGGGAGACGTGAGCACTGAAGCTTTCTTT.

The sample holds a few counts of this clonotype. The V gene is TRBV3-1, the J gene TRBJ1-5; possibly TRBD1 for D (6 bases). Trimming removed 11 bases from V and 8 bases from J, with 25 bases in between. The germline V gene has CDR1 LGHDT and CDR2 YNNKEL (reference sequence). CDR3 size: 15 residues. The CDR3 sequence: CASCEGWGAGKPQHF. CDR3 DNA sequence: TGTGCCTCCTGCGAGGGGTGGGGGGCTGGGAAGCCCCAGCATTTT.

This clonotype was detected only a few times. The genes are TRBV5-6 and TRBJ1-1; possible D gene TRBD1, 5 bases. This CDR3 region has 15 residues. The V gene lost 0 bases and the J gene lost 1 base, with 10 bases spanning the gap. CDR1 and CDR2 from the germline V gene are SGHDT and YYEEEE. The CDR3 spells CASSLERRGNTEAFF. CDR3 DNA: TGTGCCAGCAGCTTGGAGAGAAGGGGGAACACTGAAGCTTTCTTT.

The chain recombines TRBV6-5 with TRBJ2-1; possibly TRBD2 for D (7 bases). The CDR3 is 15 amino acids. V was shortened by 5 bases and J by 9 bases, with 20 bases between the two germline ends. Germline loops: CDR1 MNHEY, CDR2 SVGAGI. The CDR3 sequence is CASSLTRGAAREQFF. CDR3 sequence (DNA): TGTGCCAGCAGTCTCACTCGGGGGGCCGCCCGTGAGCAGTTCTTC.

This clonotype came up many times. This chain links TRBV28 with TRBJ2-7; D not certain. The CDR3 consists of 13 residues. Germline V lookup: CDR1 MDHEN, CDR2 SYDVKM. The germline V and J ends were trimmed by 2 bases and 2 bases, with 7 bases remaining between them. CDR3 protein: CASSLDATYEQYF. DNA of the CDR3: TGTGCCAGCAGTTTAGACGCCACCTACGAGCAGTACTTC.